This T cell receptor (beta chain) was observed in a study of T cell responses to AZD1222 COVID-19 vaccine. Sequenced by immunoSEQ multiplex PCR; TCRdb stores in-frame clones only, minus some. The sample records over 75,000 clones, 80% to 90% being singletons. Study observations and caveats: CD4 TCRs covered the whole spike, strongest at regions 160-218 and 743-854. Two AZD1222 administrations were followed by greater Spike-specific TCR breadth and depth. Donors were largely white British and mainly female; clonal diversity was possibly underestimated. Baseline serostatus was positive in only six AZD1222 recipients.

V lost 5 bases to trimming and J lost 0 bases, with 8 bases between them. Per the germline V gene, CDR1 is KGHSH and CDR2 is LQKENI. CDR3 size: 14 residues. Note on this clone: Its antigen is unknown.

This sequence was found in an adult who received the AZD1222 COVID-19 vaccine. This chain uses TRBV18 with TRBJ1-3; no firm D call. Specimen: peripheral blood, collected 28 days after the second AZD1222 dose. CDR3 residues: CASSSGYSGNTIYF. CDR3 sequence (DNA): TGTGCCAGCTCATCCGGGTACTCTGGAAACACCATATATTTT. Complete variable domain (other parts from reference TRBV18 and TRBJ1-3): NAGVMQNPRHLVRRRGQEARLRCSPMKGHSHVYWYRQLPEEGLKFMVYLQKENIIDESGMPKERFSAEFPKEGPSILRIQQVVRGDSAAYFCASSSGYSGNTIYFGEGSWLTVV.